This TCR beta chain derives from a study of OX40 agonist ivuxolimab in advanced cancers. Study-wide results and limits: In general, CD8+ T cells held more expanded clones than CD4+ did, on average.

Libraries were prepared by immunoSEQ multiplex PCR; TCRdb keeps only in-frame clonotypes and omits some of them. There are 72,000 or so clones in the sample; about 90% occur only once, and approximately 0.92% lies in the top ten. The germline gives CDR1 SGDLS, CDR2 YYNGEE. V was clipped by 4 bases and J by 4 bases; unmatched bases: 10. This CDR3 has 15 residues. Comments on this clone: The antigen remains undetermined.

The receptor's source is an adult with an advanced solid tumor such as melanoma, head and neck, liver or kidney cancer. The chain links TRBV9 to TRBJ1-2; 7 nucleotides agree with TRBD1. The material was CD4+ or CD8+ T cells sorted from blood, obtained in a trial of the OX40 agonist ivuxolimab. The CDR3 nucleotides are TGTGCCAGCAGCAAAGGCAGGGACAGCGTCTATGGCTACACCTTC. Translating gives CASSKGRDSVYGYTF.